This passage covers 29 T cell receptor beta chains from one sample sequenced in a study of shared clonotypes between healthy human individuals. Repertoires were generated with immunoSEQ multiplex PCR, while TCRdb's copy carries only in-frame clones and drops some. Here the sample spans more than 400,000 clones, over 70% being singletons. Sequenced material: PBMCs. These receptor sequences come from a woman in her 40s in good health. Some clones in this sample may be carry-over from other donors' samples.

The chain carries TRBV29-1 and TRBJ2-3; TRBD2 is a possible D gene (6 bases). The CDR3 extends over 14 amino acids. CDR1 and CDR2 (germline): SQVTM, ANQGSEA. V shed 4 bases and J shed 0 bases, with 11 bases lying between them. The chain's CDR3 is CSVGRRGSTDTQYF. CDR3 DNA: TGCAGCGTTGGTAGGAGGGGTAGCACAGATACGCAGTATTTT.

This clone came up many times. The rearrangement uses TRBV29-1 and TRBJ2-7, with a weak D call TRBD1 (6 bases). This CDR3 comprises 15 residues. Trimming cost V 4 bases and J 2 bases, with 18 bases left between them. Germline CDR1 SQVTM, CDR2 ANQGSEA. In nucleotides, the CDR3 is TGCAGCGTTGGAGCCTTAGACAGGCACCCCTACGAGCAGTACTTC. This gives the protein CSVGALDRHPYEQYF.

The chain has TRBV5-4 and TRBJ2-3, with 7 positions matching TRBD2. The CDR3 is 14 residues long. Germline CDR1 reads SGHNT; CDR2 reads YYREEE (reference sequence). V shed 5 bases and J 3 bases; nucleotides not matched to a gene: 6. As DNA, the CDR3 is TGTGCCAGCAGTTCGACGGGACTAACAGATACGCAGTATTTT. Protein product: CASSSTGLTDTQYF.

Notes on this clone: A far larger clone is one base from this, pointing to a likely read error. Other DNA sequences in the sample encode the same CDR3. The gene calls are TRBV13 and TRBJ2-5; the D is unclear. The last part of the DNA fits TRBJ2-7 better; the J call may be wrong. CDR1 and CDR2 (germline): PRHDT, FYEKMQ (reference sequence). CDR3 size: 14 residues. The CDR3: CASSSTASSYEQYF. The CDR3 DNA reads TGTGCCAGCAGCTCTACAGCGTCCTCCTACGAGCAGTACTTC.

The rearrangement joins TRBV4-1 to TRBJ2-5; unclear D gene. CDR1 MGHRA and CDR2 YSYEKL come from the germline V gene. The CDR3 runs to 13 residues. V lost 3 bases and J 3 bases, leaving 8 bases between the germline ends. The CDR3 protein is CASSHVEKETQYF. The CDR3, as DNA: TGCGCCAGCAGCCACGTAGAGAAAGAGACCCAGTACTTC.

Details on this clone: Since a much larger clone is just one base distant, this may be a read error. The V and J genes are TRBV5-1 and TRBJ1-3; 7 bases agree with TRBD1. CDR1 is SGHRS and CDR2 is YFSETQ in the germline V gene. This CDR3 region has 15 residues. The CDR3 spells CASSLDTGAGYTIYF. CDR3 nucleotide sequence: TGCGCCAGCAGCTTGGATACAGGGGCTGGATACACCATATATTTT. The full variable domain, completed using reference TRBV5-1 and TRBJ1-3, is KAGVTQTPRYLIKTRGQQVTLSCSPISGHRSVSWYQQTPGQGLQFLFEYFSETQRNKGNFPGRFSGRQFSNSRSEMNVSTLELGDSALYLCASSLDTGAGYTIYFGEGSWLTVV.

The rearrangement uses TRBV5-6 and TRBJ2-5; perhaps TRBD2 as D (8 bases). Trimming stripped 3 bases from V and 5 bases from J, with 17 bases between. The CDR3 loop spans 15 amino acids. Germline CDR1 and CDR2: SGHDT and YYEEEE. Here the CDR3 reads CASSWTGPGGETQYF. The DNA of the CDR3 is TGTGCCAGCAGCTGGACAGGTCCGGGAGGGGAGACCCAGTACTTC.

J is TRBJ2-7 and V is TRBV5-1; weak D call: TRBD1 (6 bases). The germline CDR1 and CDR2 sequences are SGHRS and YFSETQ. Trimming stripped 0 bases from V and 5 bases from J, with 15 bases between. The CDR3 totals 15 residues. The CDR3 protein is CASSLGPQGVNEQYF. The CDR3 bases are TGCGCCAGCAGCTTGGGCCCACAGGGTGTCAACGAGCAGTACTTC.

This clone occurred once. A far larger clone is off by one base, so a read error is likely. V and J are TRBV6-6 and TRBJ2-2; TRBD1 agrees at 12 bases. The CDR3 spans 16 residues. V gave up 8 bases and J gave up 4 bases; unmatched junction bases: 8. CDR1 is MNHNY and CDR2 is SVGAGI in the germline V gene (reference sequence). The CDR3 DNA is TGTGCCAGCTCCGGGACAGGGGGCGGTCTCACCGGGGAGCTGTTTTTT. Translating gives CASSGTGGGLTGELFF.

This chain links TRBV7-9 with TRBJ2-3, with 8 bases aligning to TRBD1. Per the germline V gene, CDR1 is SEHNR and CDR2 is FQNEAQ (reference sequence). V shed 2 bases, J shed 1 base, and the junction held 2 bases outside the gene matches. This CDR3 comprises 15 residues. This chain's CDR3 is CASSLQTGGTDTQYF. The CDR3 DNA is TGTGCCAGCAGCTTACAGACAGGGGGCACAGATACGCAGTATTTT.

The V call is TRBV27, the J call TRBJ1-5; D is undetermined. The CDR3 is made up of 12 amino acids. Trimming pared 4 bases from V and 4 bases from J, leaving 5 bases between. Germline V gene sequence: CDR1 MNHEY, CDR2 SMNVEV (reference sequence). CDR3 DNA: TGTGCCAGCAGTTATTCAAATCAGCCCCAGCATTTT. Amino acid sequence: CASSYSNQPQHF.

V gene TRBV5-5 combines with J gene TRBJ2-2, with D uncertain. The germline CDR1 and CDR2 sequences are SGHKS and YYEKEE (reference sequence). The V end was cut by 4 bases, the J end by 4 bases, with 11 bases between. The CDR3 contains 14 residues. CDR3 sequence reads: CASSASGFTGELFF. The CDR3, as DNA: TGTGCCAGCAGCGCCAGTGGGTTCACCGGGGAGCTGTTTTTT.

V usage is TRBV20-1 and J usage is TRBJ1-1; the D is unclear. The germline CDR1 and CDR2 sequences are DFQATT and SNEGSKA (reference sequence). Trimming shortened V by 2 bases and J by 3 bases, and 4 bases separated the two germline ends. This CDR3 spans 11 amino acids. CDR3 protein: CSARQDTEAFF. The CDR3 bases are TGCAGTGCTAGACAGGACACTGAAGCTTTCTTT.

The chain carries TRBV6-1 and TRBJ2-7; D not resolved. The V end lost 0 bases, the J end lost 2 bases, and 5 bases lay between the germline ends. This CDR3 comprises 13 residues. Germline V gene data show CDR1 as MNHNS and CDR2 as SASEGT. For the CDR3, the DNA is TGTGCCAGCAGTGAAGCAACAGCCTACGAGCAGTACTTC. It yields the protein CASSEATAYEQYF.

CDR3 sequence: CASSFSRGPNEQFF. CDR3 DNA sequence: TGTGCCAGCAGCTTTAGCAGGGGGCCCAATGAGCAGTTCTTC. The chain has TRBV5-4 and TRBJ2-1; the match to TRBD1 covers 8 bases. Germline CDR1 and CDR2: SGHNT and YYREEE (reference sequence). V was pared by 2 bases and J by 6 bases, with 4 bases of the junction left unmatched. This CDR3 has 14 amino acids. The entire variable domain, with the rest obtained from reference TRBV5-4 and TRBJ2-1, is as follows: ETGVTQSPTHLIKTRGQQVTLRCSSQSGHNTVSWYQQALGQGPQFIFQYYREEENGRGNFPPRFSGLQFPNYSSELNVNALELDDSALYLCASSFSRGPNEQFFGPGTRLTVL.

Regarding this clone: This probably arose from a read error, given a far larger clone one base away. The chain employs TRBV28 and TRBJ2-7; 9 bases match TRBD1. This CDR3 contains 15 residues. The V segment lost 2 bases and the J segment 11 bases; nucleotides outside the gene matches: 13. Germline V gene sequence: CDR1 MDHEN, CDR2 SYDVKM. The CDR3 sequence is CASSLLSTGGDEKYF. CDR3 coding DNA: TGTGCCAGCAGTTTACTCTCGACAGGGGGGGATGAGAAGTACTTC.

The V and J genes are TRBV4-3 and TRBJ2-7; weak D call: TRBD1 (6 bases). The CDR3 sequence is 15 residues long. V shed 0 bases and J shed 2 bases, with 11 bases lying between them. CDR1 is LGHNA, CDR2 YSLEER, per germline. CDR3 in amino acids: CASSQDPQGPYEQYF. For the CDR3, the DNA is TGCGCCAGCAGCCAAGATCCACAGGGACCCTACGAGCAGTACTTC.

The table lists this clone with a few counts. The chain uses TRBV5-1 and TRBJ2-5; D might be TRBD1 (5 bases). Trimming stripped 4 bases from V and 1 base from J, with 14 bases between. The CDR3 consists of 15 residues. Germline assignment: CDR1 SGHRS and CDR2 YFSETQ. In nucleotides, the CDR3 is TGCGCCAGCAGCCTCCAGGGTGGGTTCCAAGAGACCCAGTACTTC. Translating it yields CASSLQGGFQETQYF. Drawing the rest from reference TRBV5-1 and TRBJ2-5, the complete variable domain is KAGVTQTPRYLIKTRGQQVTLSCSPISGHRSVSWYQQTPGQGLQFLFEYFSETQRNKGNFPGRFSGRQFSNSRSEMNVSTLELGDSALYLCASSLQGGFQETQYFGPGTRLLVL.

The chain combines TRBV28 with TRBJ2-2, with a weak D call TRBD2 (5 bases). V was shortened by 3 bases and J by 7 bases, with 12 bases between the two germline ends. The germline CDR1 and CDR2 sequences are MDHEN and SYDVKM. This CDR3 region has 14 residues. The CDR3 protein is CASSLRAGRGELFF. The CDR3 bases are TGTGCCAGCAGTTTGAGGGCGGGTCGCGGGGAGCTGTTTTTT.

With respect to this clone: A far larger clone is one nucleotide away, so this likely arose from a read error. The V call is TRBV7-3, the J call TRBJ2-5; D gene unclear. V lost 5 bases and J lost 11, with 24 bases in between. Germline CDR1 is SGHTA and CDR2 is FQGTGA. The CDR3 has 15 amino acids. This chain's CDR3 is CASSPVVGKYNEQYF. CDR3 sequence (DNA): TGTGCCAGCAGCCCCGTCGTGGGAAAGTACAATGAGCAGTACTTC.

The genes are TRBV7-9 and TRBJ2-1; D is uncertain. The ends were cut back, 3 bases at V and 2 bases at J, with 8 bases in the middle. Germline loops: CDR1 SEHNR, CDR2 FQNEAQ (reference sequence). This CDR3 spans 14 amino acids. The CDR3 loop reads CASSLPQTYNEQFF. The CDR3 DNA sequence: TGTGCCAGCAGCTTGCCCCAAACCTACAATGAGCAGTTCTTC.

The chain joins TRBV5-4 to TRBJ2-5; D unclear. CDR3 size: 14 residues. CDR1 and CDR2 from the germline V gene are SGHNT and YYREEE (reference sequence). Trimming cost V 2 bases and J 0 bases, with 8 bases left between them. The CDR3 region is CASSFGLYQETQYF. The CDR3 DNA reads as TGTGCCAGCAGCTTTGGCCTGTACCAAGAGACCCAGTACTTC.

In its sample, this clone was seen many times. Different DNA sequences within this sample yield the same CDR3. V usage is TRBV10-1 and J usage is TRBJ2-7; D tentatively fits TRBD1 or TRBD2 (6 bases each). CDR1 and CDR2 (germline): WNHNN, SYGVQD (reference sequence). The CDR3 contains 12 residues. V lost 9 bases to trimming and J lost 2 bases, with 11 bases between them. CDR3 loop: CASGGGTYEQYF. DNA of the CDR3: TGCGCCAGTGGGGGCGGGACCTACGAGCAGTACTTC.

Worth noting for this clone: Other nucleotide sequences from this sample produce the same CDR3. V usage is TRBV30 and J usage is TRBJ1-2; D uncertain. V was pared by 2 bases and J by 1 base, with 5 bases between. Germline loops: CDR1 GTSNPN, CDR2 SVGIG (reference sequence). The CDR3 loop spans 12 amino acids. CDR3 coding DNA: TGTGCCTGGAGTCGAGGTAACTATGGCTACACCTTC. This codes for CAWSRGNYGYTF.

The V call is TRBV27, the J call TRBJ2-5; 8 nucleotides align to TRBD1. This CDR3 spans 14 amino acids. CDR1 and CDR2 from the germline V gene are MNHEY and SMNVEV (reference sequence). V lost 5 bases, J lost 3 bases, and 5 bases stayed unmatched. The CDR3 is CASSNLQGEETQYF. CDR3 in DNA: TGTGCCAGCAGTAACTTACAGGGGGAAGAGACCCAGTACTTC.

As for this clone: This likely stems from a read error, as it lies one base from a far larger clone. The CDR3, as DNA: TGTACCAGCAGTCCAGGGCAAGAGACCCAGTACTTC. Translation gives CTSSPGQETQYF. This chain joins TRBV6-5 and TRBJ2-5; a weak D match, TRBD1 (5 bases). The germline CDR1 and CDR2 sequences are MNHEY and SVGAGI. This CDR3 is built from 12 residues.

The chain links TRBV10-3 to TRBJ2-3, with 10 bases lining up with TRBD2. CDR1 and CDR2 (germline): ENHRY, SYGVKD. The CDR3 is 17 amino acids. Losses at the gene ends were 10 bases for V and 4 bases for J; bases not matched to a gene: 17. In DNA form, the CDR3 reads TGTGCCACCTACCCCGGGACTAGCGCACGATGGGCAGATACGCAGTATTTT. Translated, it gives CATYPGTSARWADTQYF.

The chain uses TRBV30 and TRBJ1-5, with D possibly TRBD1 on 6 matching bases. This CDR3 region has 14 residues. Trimming removed 0 bases from V and 3 bases from J, with 9 bases in between. CDR1 and CDR2 from the germline V gene are GTSNPN and SVGIG (reference sequence). CDR3 nucleotides: TGTGCCTGGAGTGTACGACAGGCCAATCAGCCCCAGCATTTT. It codes for CAWSVRQANQPQHF.

The V gene is TRBV27, the J gene TRBJ1-1, with D maybe TRBD1 (6 bases). This CDR3 is 15 amino acids long. Germline V CDR1 and CDR2: MNHEY, SMNVEV (reference sequence). Trimming shortened V by 0 bases and J by 1 base, and 9 bases separated the two germline ends. The CDR3, as DNA: TGTGCCAGCAGTTTATCTCGAGGGGGGAACACTGAAGCTTTCTTT. Its translation: CASSLSRGGNTEAFF.